These T cell receptor beta chains were read from a single sample in a study of blood T cells in healthy people across ages. Each CDR3 protein is one row after TCRdb ran MiXCR on the 5' RACE reads. The sample lists about 1.8 million distinct CDR3 sequences; about 50% were seen once. Specimen: blood. The receptors shown here come from a middle-aged woman in good health. The CDR3 runs from the conserved cysteine through the conserved F or W. The D gene is left open where the match is weak. Not every row has a clone size; where given, it reads once, few, many or a size class.

TRBJ1-2 | TRBV7-2 | - | - | CASTKRGAAENGYTF | TGTGCCAGCACCAAAAGGGGGGCCGCCGAGAATGGCTACACCTTC
TRBJ2-1 | TRBV15 | few | - | CATSRASPYNEQFF | TGTGCCACCAGCAGAGCCAGCCCTTACAATGAGCAGTTCTTC
TRBJ1-5 | TRBV20-1 | - | - | CSARAGRQTSSNQPQHF | TGCAGTGCTAGAGCGGGCCGTCAGACTAGCAGCAATCAGCCCCAGCATTTT
TRBJ2-3 | TRBV9 | - | - | CASSVGIPDTQYF | TGTGCCAGCAGCGTAGGAATTCCAGATACGCAGTATTTT
TRBJ2-5 | TRBV6-1 | - | TRBD2 | CASSDLAGQETQYF | TGTGCCAGCAGTGACCTAGCGGGCCAAGAGACCCAGTACTTC
TRBJ2-7 | TRBV7-2 | - | - | CASSPANEQYF | TGTGCCAGCAGCCCAGCCAACGAGCAGTACTTC
TRBJ1-2 | TRBV20-1 | many | - | CSASGGLLGRGYTF | TGCAGTGCTAGTGGGGGCCTCCTAGGTAGAGGCTACACCTTC
TRBJ2-7 | TRBV11-2 | - | - | CASSWARSSYEQYF | TGTGCCAGCAGCTGGGCAAGGTCTTCCTACGAGCAGTACTTC
TRBJ1-2 | TRBV29-1 | - | TRBD1 | CSVKGTTGVVGYGYTF | TGCAGCGTAAAGGGGACGACAGGGGTGGTGGGCTATGGCTACACCTTC
TRBJ2-1 | TRBV27 | - | - | CASRRAGPVRNEQFF | TGTGCCAGCAGGCGCGCCGGGCCAGTCCGAAATGAGCAGTTCTTC
TRBJ2-4 | TRBV6-2/TRBV6-3 | - | - | CASSPTGGTRLAKNIQYF | TGTGCCAGCAGTCCGACTGGCGGGACCCGATTAGCCAAAAACATTCAGTACTTC
TRBJ2-2 | TRBV20-1 | - | TRBD2 | CSAPGDYLRGELFF | TGCAGTGCTCCCGGGGACTACCTCCGCGGGGAGCTGTTTTTT
TRBJ2-1 | TRBV10-3 | many | - | CAISEGGTEQFF | TGTGCCATCAGTGAGGGCGGAACTGAGCAGTTCTTC
TRBJ2-5 | TRBV27 | - | TRBD2 | CVRKRGPDKETQYF | TGTGTCAGAAAGCGGGGCCCAGATAAAGAGACCCAGTACTTC
TRBJ1-5 | TRBV7-2 | - | - | CASSPRIGLSLSNQPQHF | TGTGCCAGCAGCCCACGCATAGGACTTTCCCTTAGCAATCAGCCCCAGCATTTT